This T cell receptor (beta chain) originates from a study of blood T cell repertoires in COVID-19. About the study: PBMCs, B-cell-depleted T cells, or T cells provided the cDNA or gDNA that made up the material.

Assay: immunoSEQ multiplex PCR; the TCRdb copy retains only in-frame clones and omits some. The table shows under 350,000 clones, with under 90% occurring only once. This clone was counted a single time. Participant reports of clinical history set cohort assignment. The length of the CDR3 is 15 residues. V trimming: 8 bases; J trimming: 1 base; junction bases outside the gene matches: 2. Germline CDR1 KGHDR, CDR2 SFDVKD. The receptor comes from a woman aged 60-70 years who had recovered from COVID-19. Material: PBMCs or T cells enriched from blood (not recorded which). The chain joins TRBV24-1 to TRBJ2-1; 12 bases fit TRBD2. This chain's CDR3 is CATMGLAGSYNEQFF. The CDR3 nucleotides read TGTGCCACCATGGGACTAGCGGGTTCCTACAATGAGCAGTTCTTC.